A single sample gave rise to the 21 T cell receptor beta chains below, sequenced in a study of type 1 and type 2 diabetes patients (dated by TCRdb to the mid-2010s). The sample was run on an Illumina MiSeq. For TCRbeta CDR3 amplification, the template was genomic DNA taken from the sorted T cell subsets. The TCRbeta CDR3 region was amplified by multiplex PCR using 30 forward and 13 reverse primers. The public reads were reprocessed in TCRdb via fastp at Q25 and MiXCR, keeping in-frame beta chains. CDR3 protein sequences are deduplicated, and each keeps its most common genes and DNA. A total of more than 250,000 distinct CDR3 sequences appear in this sample, more than 40% of them only once. Approximately 14% of the sample comes from the top ten. Sequencing was carried out using peripheral blood mononuclear cells (PBMCs). These receptors all stem from a man between 18 and 29 years old with type 2 diabetes.

The genes are TRBV2 and TRBJ2-1, with 10 bases aligning to TRBD2. V lost 8 bases, J lost 4 bases, and 5 bases stayed unmatched. The CDR3 has 14 amino acids. Germline CDR1 and CDR2: SNHLY and FYNNEI. The CDR3 nucleotides are TGTGCCAGCCGAGGGACTAGCGAGTACAATGAGCAGTTCTTC. Protein product: CASRGTSEYNEQFF.

The chain carries TRBV2 and TRBJ2-5; the match to TRBD1 covers 7 bases. The CDR3 covers 14 residues. After removal of 5 bases from V and 4 bases from J, the junction contained 7 bases not matched to a gene. CDR1 SNHLY and CDR2 FYNNEI come from the germline V gene. Here the CDR3 DNA reads TGTGCCAGCAGTACAGCAGGGGGAGTAGAGACCCAGTACTTC. Its protein is CASSTAGGVETQYF.

The V and J genes are TRBV6-5 and TRBJ1-2, with D tentatively TRBD1 (6 bases). Germline V gene sequence: CDR1 MNHEY, CDR2 SVGAGI. V lost 2 bases and J 3 bases, leaving 10 bases between the germline ends. The CDR3 runs 14 residues. The CDR3 reads CASSYVAGDYGYTF. The CDR3 DNA reads TGTGCCAGCAGTTACGTTGCAGGGGACTATGGCTACACCTTC.

This chain links TRBV6-2 or TRBV6-3 with TRBJ2-2, with D uncertain. This CDR3 has 12 amino acids. The V gene's germline CDR1 is MNHEY and CDR2 SVGEGT. V was shortened by 7 bases and J by 6 bases, with 9 bases between the two germline ends. DNA of the CDR3: TGTGCCAGCAATGACCTCCCCGGGGAGCTGTTTTTT. This translates into CASNDLPGELFF.

Concerning this clonotype itself: Compared with germline, one end of the junction differs, possibly owing to a read error. The chain joins TRBV6-6 to TRBJ2-7; no clear D. The CDR3 contains 14 residues. Germline V lookup: CDR1 MNHNY, CDR2 SVGAGI (reference sequence). CDR3 in DNA: TGTGCCAGCAGTTACCGACGAACCACCTACGGGCAGTACTTC. This codes for CASSYRRTTYGQYF.

The chain carries TRBV7-2 and TRBJ1-6; the D gene is possibly TRBD1 (5 bases). CDR1 is SGHTA and CDR2 is FQGNSA in the germline V gene. The CDR3 runs 14 residues. V was cut by 5 bases and J by 7 bases, with 12 bases left in between. CDR3 nucleotides: TGTGCCAGCAGCCCCACGACAGAGAATTCACCCCTCCACTTT. Translating gives CASSPTTENSPLHF.

This chain uses TRBV7-3 with TRBJ1-1, with D maybe TRBD1 (5 bases). V was shortened by 1 base and J by 5 bases, with 11 bases between the two germline ends. The V gene's germline CDR1 is SGHTA and CDR2 FQGTGA. The CDR3 is 14 residues long. CDR3 sequence reads: CASSLMGDETEAFF. The CDR3 nucleotides read TGTGCCAGCAGCTTAATGGGGGACGAGACTGAAGCTTTCTTT.

The chain uses TRBV19 and TRBJ2-1; possible D gene TRBD2, 6 bases. Per germline, CDR1 LNHDA and CDR2 SQIVND (reference sequence). Trimming shortened V by 5 bases and J by 8 bases, and 16 bases separated the two germline ends. The CDR3 sequence is 14 residues long. The CDR3 coding sequence is TGTGCCAGTAGTGAGTCGCATCCTAGCGATGAGCAGTTCTTC. As protein: CASSESHPSDEQFF.

This clonotype was picked up a small number of times. The chain is built from TRBV19 and TRBJ2-3; no clear D gene. This CDR3 contains 15 residues. V dropped 8 bases and J dropped 3 bases, with 18 bases sitting between them. Looked up from germline, CDR1 is LNHDA and CDR2 is SQIVND (reference sequence). DNA of the CDR3: TGTGCCAGTTCGTCTAGGTCCCCTCGAACAGATACGCAGTATTTT. This gives the protein CASSSRSPRTDTQYF.

This clonotype was observed a few times. The chain combines TRBV5-1 with TRBJ2-7; D not resolved. V lost 5 bases and J 0 bases, leaving 6 bases between the germline ends. The CDR3 is made up of 12 amino acids. CDR1 is SGHRS and CDR2 is YFSETQ in the germline V gene. The CDR3 bases are TGCGCCAGCAGGCAGGACTCCTACGAGCAGTACTTC. It translates to CASRQDSYEQYF.

The chain has TRBV30 and TRBJ1-5; 8 nucleotides line up with TRBD1. The CDR3 runs 13 residues. Per germline, CDR1 GTSNPN and CDR2 SVGIG (reference sequence). The junction had 6 bases not matched to a gene; V was cut back by 8 bases and J by 3 bases. The CDR3 bases are TGTGCCGCGGGGACAGGCAACAATCAGCCCCAGCATTTT. As protein: CAAGTGNNQPQHF.

The chain carries TRBV28 and TRBJ1-2; D uncertain. This CDR3 is built from 12 residues. CDR1 and CDR2 (germline): MDHEN, SYDVKM. Trimming shortened V by 5 bases and J by 8 bases, and 12 bases separated the two germline ends. In DNA form, the CDR3 reads TGTGCCAGCAGTCTCTCTATCTCCGGCTACACCTTC. This sequence encodes CASSLSISGYTF.

This chain connects TRBV6-6 to TRBJ2-7; D not certain. CDR1 and CDR2 from the germline V gene are MNHNY and SVGAGI (reference sequence). CDR3 length equals 13 residues. V was pared by 5 bases and J by 9 bases, with 17 bases between. CDR3 protein: CASSEPLVVWQYF. In DNA form, the CDR3 reads TGTGCCAGCAGTGAACCGCTAGTGGTTTGGCAGTACTTC.

The chain is built from TRBV29-1 and TRBJ2-5; TRBD1 matches 9 bases. The V gene's germline CDR1 is SQVTM and CDR2 ANQGSEA. CDR3 size: 15 residues. V was clipped by 3 bases and J by 5 bases; unmatched bases: 10. CDR3 amino acids: CSVEGTGWYDETQYF. CDR3 coding DNA: TGCAGCGTTGAGGGGACAGGGTGGTACGACGAGACCCAGTACTTC.

The J gene is TRBJ2-5, the V gene TRBV5-4, with D perhaps matching TRBD2 (5 bases). V lost 0 bases and J lost 4, with 7 bases in between. The CDR3 extends over 13 amino acids. Germline V gives CDR1 SGHNT, CDR2 YYREEE (reference sequence). CDR3 coding DNA: TGTGCCAGCAGCTTGGCGGGGTCAGAGACCCAGTACTTC. This encodes CASSLAGSETQYF.

This sequence joins TRBV7-2 and TRBJ2-5, with 8 bases identical to TRBD2. The CDR3 runs to 15 residues. J was trimmed by 1 base and V by 5 bases; bases with no gene match: 6. The germline gives CDR1 SGHTA, CDR2 FQGNSA. This CDR3 reads CASSKKTSGQETQYF. The DNA of the CDR3 is TGTGCCAGCAGCAAGAAAACTAGCGGCCAAGAGACCCAGTACTTC.

CDR3 nucleotides: TGTGCCAGCAGTTCCGCGACTAGCGGGGGCCCTTCCTACGAGCAGTACTTC. It is translated as CASSSATSGGPSYEQYF. The chain combines TRBV2 with TRBJ2-7; 12 bases map to TRBD2. This CDR3 has 17 amino acids. CDR1 is SNHLY, CDR2 FYNNEI, per germline. With V trimmed by 5 bases and J by 1 base, 9 bases remained unmatched.

This clonotype was counted a few times. The genes are TRBV5-1 and TRBJ2-7; D is perhaps TRBD1 or TRBD2 (5 bases each). CDR1 is SGHRS and CDR2 is YFSETQ in the germline V gene. The CDR3 runs to 14 residues. The V gene lost 3 bases and the J gene lost 3 bases, with 13 bases spanning the gap. The CDR3 here is CASSSRGSGYEQYF. The CDR3, as DNA: TGCGCCAGCAGCTCCCGGGGCTCGGGCTACGAGCAGTACTTC.

Note on this clonotype: One end of the junction does not line up with germline, which may come from a read error. This chain links TRBV12-3 or TRBV12-4 with TRBJ2-2; possible D gene TRBD2, 5 bases. This CDR3 region has 14 residues. The CDR3 protein is CASSLTGNSGELFF. CDR3 in DNA: TGTGCCAGCAGTTTAACCGGGAACTCCGGGGAGCTGTTTTTT.

In the case of this clonotype: The junction and the germline gene differ at one end; a read error may be behind it. V gene TRBV7-3 combines with J gene TRBJ2-7; the match to TRBD2 covers 13 bases. TRBJ2-1 explains the end of the DNA better; the J call may be wrong. The germline V gene has CDR1 SGHTA and CDR2 FQGTGA. The CDR3 runs to 17 residues. The CDR3 is CASSPGLAGPRRHEQFF. The CDR3 DNA is TGCGCCAGCAGCCCGGGACTAGCGGGGCCTCGTAGGCATGAGCAGTTCTTC.

The V gene is TRBV28, the J gene TRBJ2-5; TRBD1 matches 8 bases. The CDR3 is 16 residues long. Per germline, CDR1 MDHEN and CDR2 SYDVKM. J gave up 2 bases and V 5 bases, and 10 bases lay outside the gene matches. The CDR3 sequence is CASSPIRTGRQETQYF. CDR3 sequence (DNA): TGTGCCAGCAGTCCAATCCGGACAGGGAGGCAAGAGACCCAGTACTTC.